This T cell receptor beta chain stems from a study of OX40 agonist ivuxolimab in advanced cancers. Study context: Hepatocellular carcinoma, melanoma, renal cell or head and neck cancer affected the dose-escalation patients.

The repertoire was sequenced with immunoSEQ multiplex PCR; TCRdb's copy has only in-frame clones and lacks some. This sample yields over 50,000 clones, of which 65% to 85% are seen a single time; about 3.9% belongs to the top ten. Germline values: CDR1 MNHEY, CDR2 SMNVEV (reference sequence). This CDR3 has 15 residues. After removal of 4 bases from V and 7 bases from J, the junction contained 10 bases not matched to a gene. Here the sequenced sample was CD4+ or CD8+ T cells sorted from blood, taken in a trial of the OX40 agonist ivuxolimab. The chain uses TRBV27 and TRBJ2-7; 10 positions agree with TRBD2. This TCR derives from an adult with an advanced solid tumor such as melanoma, head and neck, liver or kidney cancer. The CDR3 coding sequence is TGTGCCAGCAGTTCACTTCTAGCGGGGGTACGTGAGCAGTACTTC. Translation: CASSSLLAGVREQYF.